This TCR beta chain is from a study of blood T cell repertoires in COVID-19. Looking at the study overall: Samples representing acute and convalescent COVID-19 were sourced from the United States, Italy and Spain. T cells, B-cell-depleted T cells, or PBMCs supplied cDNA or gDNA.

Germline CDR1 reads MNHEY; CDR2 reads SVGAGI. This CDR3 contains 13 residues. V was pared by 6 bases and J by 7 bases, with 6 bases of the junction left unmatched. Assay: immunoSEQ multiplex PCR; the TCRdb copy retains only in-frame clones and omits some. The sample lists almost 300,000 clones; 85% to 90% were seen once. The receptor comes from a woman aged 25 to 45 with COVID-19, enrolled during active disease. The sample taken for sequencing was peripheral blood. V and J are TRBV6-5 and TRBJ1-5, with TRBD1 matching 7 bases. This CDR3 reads CASSPQGKQPQHF. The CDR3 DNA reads TGTGCCAGCAGCCCACAGGGGAAACAGCCCCAGCATTTT.